The present entry profiles one T cell receptor beta chain with its context. Participant age was 18 to 89 years, and participants resided in fewer than 30 US areas. Exposed study participants had met a COVID-19 case within 2 weeks before entry. This specimen comes from a study of blood T cell repertoires in COVID-19. Study-wide background: From T cells, B-cell-depleted T cells, or PBMCs came the material, which was cDNA or gDNA.

TCRdb keeps only in-frame clones here, not all; method: immunoSEQ multiplex PCR. The sample shows 200,000 to 250,000 clones, 90% of them seen only once. The clonotype comes from a man aged 25-45 years who had been exposed to COVID-19. The sample consisted of PBMCs or T cells enriched from blood (not recorded which).

CDR3 in amino acids: CASSSTGMGGTDTQYF. CDR3 coding DNA: TGCGCCAGCAGCTCTACCGGGATGGGCGGCACAGATACGCAGTATTTT. This chain joins TRBV5-1 and TRBJ2-3; D perhaps matches TRBD2 (5 bases). Trimming took off 3 bases at V and 1 base at J, with 15 bases between the two ends. The CDR3 is 16 residues long. Germline assignment: CDR1 SGHRS and CDR2 YFSETQ.